The next 25 T cell receptor beta chains were all read from a single sample in a study of vaccination and CD4 T cells after COVID-19. Researchers used the Oncomine TCR Beta short-read assay to sequence DNA from cultured CD4+ T cells. Using its own MiXCR run on the PCR reads, TCRdb lists one record per CDR3 protein. The sample yields roughly 20,000 distinct CDR3 sequences, roughly 43% seen once. Treatment denoted: 10-day PBMC culture with coronavirus spike peptide pools or control peptides (ViraFEST assay). Their specific antigens are unknown. Sequences were derived from CD4+ T cells from blood, cultured in vitro, sampled after SARS-CoV-2 vaccination. The receptor source for this set is a human donor who had recovered from COVID-19.

The rearrangement joins TRBV4-2 to TRBJ2-7; 9 bases agree with TRBD2. In germline, CDR1 is LGHNA, CDR2 YNFKEQ. After removal of 0 bases from V and 3 bases from J, the junction contained 18 bases not matched to a gene. This CDR3 contains 20 residues. The CDR3 protein is CASSQDFTAGGPPILYEQYF. Written as DNA, the CDR3 is TGTGCCAGCAGCCAAGATTTTACAGCGGGGGGACCTCCTATCCTCTACGAGCAGTACTTC.

This CDR3 reads CASSYRLAGGDTQYF. In DNA form, the CDR3 reads TGTGCCAGCAGTTACAGACTAGCGGGAGGAGATACGCAGTATTTT. The rearrangement uses TRBV6-2 or TRBV6-3 and TRBJ2-3; 13 bases agree with TRBD2. V was clipped by 2 bases and J by 5 bases; unmatched bases: 1. This CDR3 comprises 15 residues. Germline CDR1 and CDR2: MNHEY and SVGEGT.

The chain links TRBV19 to TRBJ1-1; possible D gene TRBD1, 5 bases. The V gene's germline CDR1 is LNHDA and CDR2 SQIVND (reference sequence). The germline V and J ends were trimmed by 2 bases and 6 bases, with 16 bases remaining between them. CDR3 size: 15 residues. The CDR3 DNA reads as TGTGCCAGTAGTATACTGGCCGCAGGGAGCGCTGAAGCTTTCTTT. It translates to CASSILAAGSAEAFF.

The rearrangement links TRBV2 to TRBJ2-3, with D possibly matching TRBD1 (6 bases). CDR1 and CDR2 (germline): SNHLY, FYNNEI. The CDR3 loop spans 14 amino acids. The ends were cut back, 4 bases at V and 3 bases at J, with 11 bases in the middle. In DNA form, the CDR3 reads TGTGCCAGCAGTGGACAGGCGCTAACAGATACGCAGTATTTT. This codes for CASSGQALTDTQYF.

The rearrangement uses TRBV6-2 or TRBV6-3 and TRBJ1-1; a possible D gene is TRBD1 (5 bases). This CDR3 has 14 residues. V shed 6 bases and J shed 2 bases, with 13 bases lying between them. From germline, CDR1 is MNHEY and CDR2 SVGEGT. The CDR3 loop is CASSNGGLNTEAFF. The CDR3 region has the DNA TGTGCCAGCAGCAACGGGGGACTCAACACTGAAGCTTTCTTT.

This clonotype showed up just a few times. The chain carries TRBV6-1 and TRBJ2-7; D is uncertain. Trimming left V 3 bases short and J 6 bases short, with 6 bases between. Germline V lookup: CDR1 MNHNS, CDR2 SASEGT. The CDR3 is 11 residues long. CDR3 sequence: CASSEVSEQYF. Written as DNA, the CDR3 is TGTGCCAGCAGTGAGGTCTCCGAGCAGTACTTC.

This chain uses TRBV23-1 with TRBJ2-7; tentatively, D is TRBD1 (5 bases). TRBV23-1 is an ORF, and what it does is uncertain. V was trimmed by 0 bases and J by 2 bases, leaving 11 bases between them. This CDR3 region has 15 residues. The CDR3 bases are TGCGCCAGCAGTCAATCGTGGGGCGCAACCTACGAGCAGTACTTC. As protein: CASSQSWGATYEQYF.

This chain joins TRBV28 and TRBJ1-5; possibly TRBD1 for D (5 bases). The V gene lost 8 bases and the J gene lost 9 bases, with 17 bases spanning the gap. Germline-derived CDR1 and CDR2 are MDHEN and SYDVKM. This CDR3 is built from 13 residues. The CDR3 reads CASRDRGWRPQHF. CDR3 in DNA: TGTGCCAGCCGAGATAGGGGTTGGAGGCCCCAGCATTTT.

The J gene is TRBJ2-2, the V gene TRBV7-9, with 7 positions matching TRBD1. The CDR3 is 15 amino acids. Trimming removed 5 bases from V and 0 bases from J; junction bases left unmatched: 3. Germline CDR1 SEHNR, CDR2 FQNEAQ (reference sequence). The CDR3 loop is CASSRTGTNTGELFF. CDR3 DNA: TGTGCCAGCAGCCGGACAGGAACGAACACCGGGGAGCTGTTTTTT.

There are a few counts of this clonotype. V and J are TRBV11-2 and TRBJ1-2; possible D gene TRBD1, 6 bases. V was cut by 2 bases and J by 4 bases, with 8 bases left in between. CDR1 and CDR2 from the germline V gene are SGHAT and FQNNGV. This CDR3 has 13 residues. The CDR3 coding sequence is TGTGCCAGCAGCTTACCGGGGGCCTATGGCTACACCTTC. It specifies CASSLPGAYGYTF.

The chain combines TRBV12-3 or TRBV12-4 with TRBJ2-5; D uncertain. Trimming left V 5 bases short and J 5 bases short, with 6 bases between. The CDR3 has 11 residues. The CDR3 DNA follows: TGTGCCAGCAGTCTGTCGGAGACCCAGTACTTC. Protein product: CASSLSETQYF.

In its sample, this clonotype was seen once. The V and J genes are TRBV6-1 and TRBJ2-1, with 13 positions matching TRBD2. Trimming at V came to 6 bases and at J to 6 bases, leaving 11 bases not matched to a gene. CDR3 length equals 17 residues. Per the germline V gene, CDR1 is MNHNS and CDR2 is SASEGT. The CDR3 loop is CASRRTSGSLSPNEQFF. Here the CDR3 DNA reads TGTGCCAGCAGAAGGACTAGCGGGAGTCTTTCCCCCAATGAGCAGTTCTTC.

The chain carries TRBV7-2 and TRBJ1-1; tentatively, D is TRBD1 (6 bases). V was cut by 5 bases and J by 5 bases, with 15 bases left in between. CDR1 is SGHTA and CDR2 is FQGNSA in the germline V gene. This CDR3 is built from 14 residues. The CDR3 here is CASSGQGPGTEAFF. The CDR3 region has the DNA TGTGCCAGCAGCGGCCAGGGGCCGGGGACTGAAGCTTTCTTT.

J is TRBJ2-7 and V is TRBV28; either TRBD1 or TRBD2 may fit D (6 bases each). V shed 7 bases and J shed 2 bases, with 18 bases lying between them. CDR1 and CDR2 from the germline V gene are MDHEN and SYDVKM. This CDR3 has 15 residues. CDR3 region: CASTPGATGTYEQYF. The CDR3 nucleotides are TGTGCCAGCACCCCGGGGGCGACAGGAACCTACGAGCAGTACTTC.

This chain links TRBV7-2 with TRBJ2-5; 11 bases match TRBD2. This CDR3 has 15 amino acids. Losses at the gene ends were 5 bases for V and 4 bases for J; bases not matched to a gene: 6. Germline-derived CDR1 and CDR2 are SGHTA and FQGNSA. The CDR3 loop reads CASSPRLAGRETQYF. CDR3 nucleotides: TGTGCCAGCAGCCCAAGACTAGCGGGGCGAGAGACCCAGTACTTC.

The chain has TRBV6-1 and TRBJ2-3; TRBD2 agrees at 7 bases. The ends lost 6 bases at V and 2 bases at J; junction bases unmatched: 8. The CDR3 has 15 amino acids. Germline lookup yields CDR1 MNHNS and CDR2 SASEGT. CDR3 bases: TGTGCCAGCAGCCCGACCGGGGGGACCACAGATACGCAGTATTTT. Residues: CASSPTGGTTDTQYF.

The chain employs TRBV20-1 and TRBJ2-3; 14 bases are a match to TRBD2. CDR3 length: 17 residues. Germline CDR1 DFQATT, CDR2 SNEGSKA (reference sequence). The V segment lost 3 bases and the J segment 6 bases; nucleotides outside the gene matches: 11. CDR3 amino acids: CSASLRRLAGGLDTQYF. The CDR3 nucleotides read TGCAGTGCTAGTTTACGCAGACTAGCGGGGGGGCTGGATACGCAGTATTTT.

The rearrangement links TRBV6-1 to TRBJ2-2; possible D gene TRBD2, 6 bases. Trimming took off 7 bases at V and 2 bases at J, with 17 bases between the two ends. CDR3 size: 16 residues. Germline V gives CDR1 MNHNS, CDR2 SASEGT. This CDR3 reads CASKAGGVGNTGELFF. The CDR3 nucleotides are TGTGCCAGCAAAGCCGGAGGGGTCGGTAACACCGGGGAGCTGTTTTTT.

The chain carries TRBV6-5 and TRBJ1-1; no clear D gene. Trimming pared 2 bases from V and 5 bases from J, leaving 6 bases between. Germline V gene lookup returns CDR1 MNHEY and CDR2 SVGAGI. CDR3 length equals 12 residues. The CDR3 bases are TGTGCCAGCAGTTACGCGGGGACTGAAGCTTTCTTT. Amino acid sequence: CASSYAGTEAFF.

The CDR3 spells CASSVLEPPWDGYTF. CDR3 DNA sequence: TGTGCCAGCAGCGTCTTGGAACCTCCCTGGGATGGCTACACCTTC. J is TRBJ1-2 and V is TRBV5-4; D remains ambiguous. In germline, CDR1 is SGHNT, CDR2 YYREEE (reference sequence). The CDR3 consists of 15 residues. The V end was cut by 4 bases, the J end by 6 bases, with 19 bases between. The variable domain in full, with the rest retrieved from reference TRBV5-4 and TRBJ1-2, is ETGVTQSPTHLIKTRGQQVTLRCSSQSGHNTVSWYQQALGQGPQFIFQYYREEENGRGNFPPRFSGLQFPNYSSELNVNALELDDSALYLCASSVLEPPWDGYTFGSGTRLTVV.

This clonotype came up a few times. The V gene is TRBV6-1, the J gene TRBJ2-7; possibly TRBD1 for D (5 bases). The CDR3 is 12 amino acids. Trimming took 5 bases from V and 0 from J, leaving 5 bases between them. The germline V gene encodes CDR1 MNHNS and CDR2 SASEGT. The CDR3 sequence is CASSQGSYEQYF. For the CDR3, the DNA is TGTGCCAGCAGTCAGGGCTCCTACGAGCAGTACTTC.

The CDR3 sequence: CASRLPRERGTTDTQYF. DNA of the CDR3: TGTGCCAGCAGGCTCCCGAGGGAGCGGGGGACCACAGATACGCAGTATTTT. This chain uses TRBV25-1 with TRBJ2-3; 8 nucleotides match TRBD2. With 6 bases clipped from V and 2 bases from J, the junction kept 13 bases outside the gene matches. Germline CDR1 MGHDK, CDR2 SYGVNS. The CDR3 loop spans 17 amino acids.

The chain is built from TRBV2 and TRBJ2-5, with 10 bases that match TRBD1. Germline lookup yields CDR1 SNHLY and CDR2 FYNNEI. The CDR3 is 15 amino acids. V lost 4 bases and J lost 4; bases outside the gene matches: 6. The CDR3 nucleotides are TGTGCCAGCAGTGGGGGACAGGGGTTTTCAGAGACCCAGTACTTC. As protein: CASSGGQGFSETQYF. Using reference TRBV2 and TRBJ2-5 for the parts outside the CDR3, the full variable domain is EPEVTQTPSHQVTQMGQEVILRCVPISNHLYFYWYRQILGQKVEFLVSFYNNEISEKSEIFDDQFSVERPDGSNFTLKIRSTKLEDSAMYFCASSGGQGFSETQYFGPGTRLLVL.

The chain has TRBV27 and TRBJ2-3, with unresolved D. The CDR3 length is 13 residues. Trimming left V 2 bases short and J 10 bases short, with 13 bases between. Germline V gives CDR1 MNHEY, CDR2 SMNVEV (reference sequence). The CDR3 sequence: CASSLTPFRAQYF. The CDR3 DNA is TGTGCCAGCAGTTTAACACCTTTCCGGGCGCAGTATTTT.

The chain employs TRBV19 and TRBJ2-7; TRBD2 aligns across 7 bases. J gave up 5 bases and V 8 bases, and 9 bases lay outside the gene matches. CDR1 and CDR2 (germline): LNHDA, SQIVND (reference sequence). This CDR3 is built from 13 residues. CDR3 in DNA: TGTGCCAGTGGAGGGCGGGGGTGGCACGAGCAGTACTTC. It specifies CASGGRGWHEQYF.